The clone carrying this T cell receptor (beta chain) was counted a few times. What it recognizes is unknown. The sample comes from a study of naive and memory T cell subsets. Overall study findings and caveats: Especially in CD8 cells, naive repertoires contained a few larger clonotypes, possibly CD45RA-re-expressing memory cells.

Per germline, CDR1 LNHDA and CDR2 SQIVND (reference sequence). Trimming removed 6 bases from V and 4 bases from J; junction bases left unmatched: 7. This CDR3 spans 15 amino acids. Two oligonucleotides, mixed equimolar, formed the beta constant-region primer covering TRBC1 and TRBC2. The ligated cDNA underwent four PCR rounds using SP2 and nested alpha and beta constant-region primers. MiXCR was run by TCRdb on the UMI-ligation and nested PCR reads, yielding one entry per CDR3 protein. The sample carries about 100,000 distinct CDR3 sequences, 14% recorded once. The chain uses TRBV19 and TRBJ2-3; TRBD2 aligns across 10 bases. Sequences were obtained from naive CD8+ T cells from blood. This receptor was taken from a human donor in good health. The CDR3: CASSPGGTSADTQYF. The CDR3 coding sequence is TGTGCCAGTAGCCCCGGCGGGACTAGCGCAGATACGCAGTATTTT.